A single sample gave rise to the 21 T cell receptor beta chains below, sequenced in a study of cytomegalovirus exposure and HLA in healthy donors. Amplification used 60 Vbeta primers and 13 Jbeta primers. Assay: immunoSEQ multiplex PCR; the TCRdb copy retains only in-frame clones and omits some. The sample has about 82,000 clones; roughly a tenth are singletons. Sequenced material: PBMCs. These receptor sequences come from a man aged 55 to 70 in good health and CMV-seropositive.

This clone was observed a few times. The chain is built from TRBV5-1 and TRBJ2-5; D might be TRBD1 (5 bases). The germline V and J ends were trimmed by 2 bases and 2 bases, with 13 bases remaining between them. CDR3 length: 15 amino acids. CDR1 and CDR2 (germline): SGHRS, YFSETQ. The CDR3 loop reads CASSLEGAEQETQYF. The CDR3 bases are TGCGCCAGCAGCTTAGAAGGGGCCGAACAAGAGACCCAGTACTTC. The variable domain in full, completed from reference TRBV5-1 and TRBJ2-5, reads KAGVTQTPRYLIKTRGQQVTLSCSPISGHRSVSWYQQTPGQGLQFLFEYFSETQRNKGNFPGRFSGRQFSNSRSEMNVSTLELGDSALYLCASSLEGAEQETQYFGPGTRLLVL.

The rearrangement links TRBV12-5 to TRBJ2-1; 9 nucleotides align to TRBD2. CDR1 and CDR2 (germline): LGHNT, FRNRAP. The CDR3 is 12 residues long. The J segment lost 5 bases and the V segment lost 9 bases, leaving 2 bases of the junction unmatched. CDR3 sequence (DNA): TGTGCTAGGGCGGGGGGGCACAATGAGCAGTTCTTC. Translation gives CARAGGHNEQFF.

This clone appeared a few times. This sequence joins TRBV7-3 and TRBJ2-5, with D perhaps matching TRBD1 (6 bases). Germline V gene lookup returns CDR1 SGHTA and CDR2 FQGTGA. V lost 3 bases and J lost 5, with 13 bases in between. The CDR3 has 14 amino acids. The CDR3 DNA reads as TGTGCCAGCAGCTTGGGAACAGGGTACGAGACCCAGTACTTC. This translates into CASSLGTGYETQYF. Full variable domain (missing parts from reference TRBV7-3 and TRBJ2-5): GAGVSQTPSNKVTEKGKYVELRCDPISGHTALYWYRQSLGQGPEFLIYFQGTGAADDSGLPNDRFFAVRPEGSVSTLKIQRTERGDSAVYLCASSLGTGYETQYFGPGTRLLVL.

CDR3 DNA: TGTGCCAGCAGCCTAGGGACTAGCGGGAGTAATGAGCAGTTCTTC. Translating gives CASSLGTSGSNEQFF. V gene TRBV9 combines with J gene TRBJ2-1; 14 bases align to TRBD2. Trimming removed 4 bases from V and 7 bases from J; junction bases left unmatched: 4. The CDR3 has 15 residues. CDR1 and CDR2 from the germline V gene are SGDLS and YYNGEE. Full variable domain (remainder filled in from reference TRBV9 and TRBJ2-1): DSGVTQTPKHLITATGQRVTLRCSPRSGDLSVYWYQQSLDQGLQFLIQYYNGEERAKGNILERFSAQQFPDLHSELNLSSLELGDSALYFCASSLGTSGSNEQFFGPGTRLTVL.

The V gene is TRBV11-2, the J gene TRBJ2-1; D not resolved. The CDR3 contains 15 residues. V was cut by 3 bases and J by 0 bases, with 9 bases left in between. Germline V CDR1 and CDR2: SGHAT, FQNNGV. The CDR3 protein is CASSFDPSSYNEQFF. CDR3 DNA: TGTGCCAGCAGCTTCGATCCCAGCTCCTACAATGAGCAGTTCTTC.

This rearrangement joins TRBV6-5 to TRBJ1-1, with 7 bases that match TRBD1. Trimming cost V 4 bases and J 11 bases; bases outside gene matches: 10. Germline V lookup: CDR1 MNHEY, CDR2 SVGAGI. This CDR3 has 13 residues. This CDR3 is CASSWATGRDAFF. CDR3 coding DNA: TGTGCCAGCAGTTGGGCGACAGGGCGGGATGCTTTCTTT.

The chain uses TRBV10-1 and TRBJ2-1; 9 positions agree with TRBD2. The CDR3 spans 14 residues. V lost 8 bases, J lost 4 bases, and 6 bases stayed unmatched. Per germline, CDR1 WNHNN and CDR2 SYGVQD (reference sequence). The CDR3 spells CASSEAGGYNEQFF. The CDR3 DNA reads TGCGCCAGCTCGGAAGCGGGAGGATACAATGAGCAGTTCTTC.

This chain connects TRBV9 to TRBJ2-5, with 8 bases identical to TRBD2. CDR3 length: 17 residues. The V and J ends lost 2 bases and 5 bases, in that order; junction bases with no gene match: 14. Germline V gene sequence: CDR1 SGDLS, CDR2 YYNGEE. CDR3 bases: TGTGCCAGCAGCGTCCCCAAAACCGGGGGGGCCGTTGAGACCCAGTACTTC. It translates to CASSVPKTGGAVETQYF.

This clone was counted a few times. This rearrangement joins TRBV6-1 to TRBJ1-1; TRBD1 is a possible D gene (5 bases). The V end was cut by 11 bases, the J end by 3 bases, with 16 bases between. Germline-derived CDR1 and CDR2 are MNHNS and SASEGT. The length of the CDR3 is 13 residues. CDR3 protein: CAGRLSGDTEAFF. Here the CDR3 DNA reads TGTGCCGGGAGACTCTCGGGGGACACTGAAGCTTTCTTT.

CDR3 sequence reads: CASSGQRFLYEQYF. DNA of the CDR3: TGTGCCAGCTCTGGACAGCGCTTCCTCTACGAGCAGTACTTC. The chain joins TRBV27 to TRBJ2-7, with a weak D call TRBD1 (6 bases). Looked up from germline, CDR1 is MNHEY and CDR2 is SMNVEV (reference sequence). CDR3 size: 14 residues. V was pared by 8 bases and J by 3 bases, with 17 bases between.

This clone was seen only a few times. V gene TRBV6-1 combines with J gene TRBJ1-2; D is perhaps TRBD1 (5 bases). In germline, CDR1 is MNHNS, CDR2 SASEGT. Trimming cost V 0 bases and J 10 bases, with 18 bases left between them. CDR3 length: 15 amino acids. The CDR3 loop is CASSEALGGAWDYTF. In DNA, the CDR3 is TGTGCCAGCAGTGAAGCCCTTGGAGGGGCCTGGGACTACACCTTC.

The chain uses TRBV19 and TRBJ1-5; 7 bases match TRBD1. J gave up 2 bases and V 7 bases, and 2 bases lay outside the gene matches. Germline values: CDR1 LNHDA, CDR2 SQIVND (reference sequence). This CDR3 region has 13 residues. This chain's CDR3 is CASTGQGNQPQHF. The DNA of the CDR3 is TGTGCCAGTACCGGACAGGGCAATCAGCCCCAGCATTTT.

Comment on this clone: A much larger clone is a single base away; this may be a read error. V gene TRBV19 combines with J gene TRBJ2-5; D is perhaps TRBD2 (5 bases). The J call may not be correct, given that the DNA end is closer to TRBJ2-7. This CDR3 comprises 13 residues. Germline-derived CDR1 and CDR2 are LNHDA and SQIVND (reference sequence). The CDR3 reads CASSTGIGYEQYF. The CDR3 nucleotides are TGTGCCAGTAGTACGGGAATAGGGTACGAGCAGTACTTC.

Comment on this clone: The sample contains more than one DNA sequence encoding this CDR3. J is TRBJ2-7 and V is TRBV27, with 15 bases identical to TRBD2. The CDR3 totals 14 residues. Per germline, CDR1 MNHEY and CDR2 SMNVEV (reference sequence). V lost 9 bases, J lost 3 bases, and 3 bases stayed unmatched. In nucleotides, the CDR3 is TGTGCCAGTAGGGGACTAGCGGGAGGCTACGAGCAGTACTTC. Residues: CASRGLAGGYEQYF.

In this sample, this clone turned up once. The CDR3 DNA follows: TGCGCCAGCAGCTTTTTAGCGGGGCTGCCCACAGATACGCAGTATTTT. Translated: CASSFLAGLPTDTQYF. The chain is built from TRBV5-1 and TRBJ2-3, with 8 nucleotides matching TRBD2. Germline CDR1 reads SGHRS; CDR2 reads YFSETQ. CDR3 length equals 16 residues. V was clipped by 2 bases and J by 2 bases; unmatched bases: 7.

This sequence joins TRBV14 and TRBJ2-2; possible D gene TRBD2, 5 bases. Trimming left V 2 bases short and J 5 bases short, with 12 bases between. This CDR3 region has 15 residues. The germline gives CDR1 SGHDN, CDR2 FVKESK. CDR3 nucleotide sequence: TGTGCCAGCAGCCAACTGAGGGCTGGGACCGGGGAGCTGTTTTTT. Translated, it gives CASSQLRAGTGELFF.

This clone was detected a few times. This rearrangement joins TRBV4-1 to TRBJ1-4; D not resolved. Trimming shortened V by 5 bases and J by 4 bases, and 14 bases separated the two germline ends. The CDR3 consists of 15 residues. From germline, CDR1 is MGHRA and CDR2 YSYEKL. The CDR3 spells CASSGAGGDNEKLFF. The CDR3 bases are TGCGCCAGCAGCGGCGCGGGCGGAGATAATGAAAAACTGTTTTTT.

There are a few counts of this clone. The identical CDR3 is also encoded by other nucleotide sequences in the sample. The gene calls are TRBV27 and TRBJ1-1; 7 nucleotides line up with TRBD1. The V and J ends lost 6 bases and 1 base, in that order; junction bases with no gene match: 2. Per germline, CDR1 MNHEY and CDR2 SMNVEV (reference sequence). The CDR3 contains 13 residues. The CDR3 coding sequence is TGTGCCAGCAGCGGGGACAGGAACACTGAAGCTTTCTTT. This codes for CASSGDRNTEAFF.

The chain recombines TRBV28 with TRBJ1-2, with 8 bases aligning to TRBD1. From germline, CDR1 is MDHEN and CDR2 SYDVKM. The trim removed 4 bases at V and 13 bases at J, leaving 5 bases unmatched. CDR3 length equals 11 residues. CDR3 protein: CASSSGGAGTF. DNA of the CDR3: TGTGCCAGCAGTTCAGGGGGCGCGGGCACCTTC.

The CDR3 sequence is CASSSEGQGASREQYF. The CDR3 coding sequence is TGCGCCAGCAGCTCTGAGGGACAGGGGGCCTCTCGGGAGCAGTACTTC. This chain joins TRBV4-1 and TRBJ2-7, with TRBD1 identical over 12 bases. Germline CDR1 is MGHRA and CDR2 is YSYEKL. The CDR3 consists of 16 residues. V trimming: 5 bases; J trimming: 7 bases; junction bases outside the gene matches: 12.

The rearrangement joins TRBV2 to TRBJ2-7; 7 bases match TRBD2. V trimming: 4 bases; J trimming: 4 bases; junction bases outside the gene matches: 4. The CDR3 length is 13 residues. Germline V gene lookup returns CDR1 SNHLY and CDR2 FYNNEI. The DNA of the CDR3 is TGTGCCAGCAGTGTCAAGGGACTATACGAGCAGTACGTC. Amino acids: CASSVKGLYEQYV.